The subject of this entry is one T cell receptor (beta chain). Its antigen is not identified. Generated by immunoSEQ multiplex PCR, the TCRdb table keeps only in-frame clones and is missing some. The data show roughly 120,000 clones, 93% seen once. The sample originates from a study of T cell responses to AZD1222 COVID-19 vaccine. Points from the study as a whole: Repertoires were obtained only post-peak T cell response. Baseline testing showed seropositivity in only a handful of AZD1222 recipients. Vaccine-associated CD4 TCRs ranged over spike, dominating at 160-218 and 743-854.

The CDR3 extends over 15 amino acids. Germline V lookup: CDR1 SGHVS, CDR2 FQNEAQ. V lost 3 bases, J lost 2 bases, and 13 bases lay in between. Second-dose intervals of approximately 4 or approximately 12 weeks were pooled. The material was peripheral blood, obtained 28 days after the second AZD1222 dose. The receptor comes from an adult who received the AZD1222 COVID-19 vaccine. The gene calls are TRBV7-8 and TRBJ1-2; maybe TRBD1 (5 bases). The CDR3 here is CASSLGDRRNYGYTF. CDR3 DNA sequence: TGTGCCAGCAGCTTGGGGGACCGGCGGAACTATGGCTACACCTTC.